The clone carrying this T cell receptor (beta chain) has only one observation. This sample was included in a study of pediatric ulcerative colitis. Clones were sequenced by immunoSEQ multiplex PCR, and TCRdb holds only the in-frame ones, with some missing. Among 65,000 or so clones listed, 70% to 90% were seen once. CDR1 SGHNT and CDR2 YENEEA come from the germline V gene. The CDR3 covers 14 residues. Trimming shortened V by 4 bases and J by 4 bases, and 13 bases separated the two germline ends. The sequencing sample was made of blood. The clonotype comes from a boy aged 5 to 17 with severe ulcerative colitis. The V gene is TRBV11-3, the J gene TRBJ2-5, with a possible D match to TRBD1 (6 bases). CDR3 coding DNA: TGTGCCAGCAGCTCGACAGGCCGGGGAGAGACCCAGTACTTC. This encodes CASSSTGRGETQYF.